This T cell receptor beta chain was obtained from a study of blood T cell repertoires in COVID-19. As for the study in general: Specimens from acute and convalescent COVID-19 originated in the United States, Italy and Spain. PBMCs, B-cell-depleted T cells, or T cells were the source of the cDNA or gDNA that made up the material.

The V and J ends lost 5 bases and 4 bases respectively, with 18 bases between them. This CDR3 has 16 amino acids. Germline CDR1 LNHNV, CDR2 YYDKDF (reference sequence). In the original workflow: Reference gene primer amplification gave nucleated cell count estimates. TCRdb keeps only in-frame clones here, not all; method: immunoSEQ multiplex PCR. Clone size and the V and J calls come from that table; the DNA yielded D and trimming. Of some 180,000 clones listed, more than 65% are singletons. This clonotype was obtained from a man aged 65 to 85 with active or convalescent COVID-19. The sample comprised peripheral blood. The chain links TRBV15 to TRBJ2-1; no clear D gene. CDR3 sequence: CATSPTSRVEYNEQFF. The CDR3 coding sequence is TGTGCCACCAGCCCCACGTCTCGGGTGGAGTACAATGAGCAGTTCTTC.